The 7 T cell receptor beta chains below come from one sample, sequenced in a study of Ad26.COV2.S vaccination and SARS-CoV-2 variants. The data were produced by immunoSEQ multiplex PCR, yet TCRdb's version contains in-frame clones alone and is incomplete. There are about 180,000 clones in the sample; 70% to 90% occur only once, and about 5.9% lies in the top ten. Sequenced material: peripheral blood, taken after recovery from COVID-19. The receptor source for this set is a human donor who had recovered from COVID-19.

This clone was observed a handful of times. The rearrangement links TRBV7-2 to TRBJ2-5, with D possibly being TRBD1 (5 bases). The CDR3 sequence is 15 residues long. Trimming shortened V by 0 bases and J by 2 bases, and 10 bases separated the two germline ends. CDR1 is SGHTA and CDR2 is FQGNSA in the germline V gene. In DNA form, the CDR3 reads TGTGCCAGCAGCTTAGCCCGACAGTTACAAGAGACCCAGTACTTC. Translation: CASSLARQLQETQYF.

The genes are TRBV30 and TRBJ1-5; D remains ambiguous. This CDR3 contains 15 residues. The V gene lost 1 base and the J gene lost 4 bases, with 14 bases spanning the gap. Germline V gives CDR1 GTSNPN, CDR2 SVGIG (reference sequence). The DNA of the CDR3 is TGTGCCTGGAGTGGGTTGAGCAGTTTTAATCAGCCCCAGCATTTT. Translated, it gives CAWSGLSSFNQPQHF.

This clone was recorded at least ten times. CDR3 sequence: CASSATGGNTGNTIYF. The DNA of the CDR3 is TGTGCCAGCAGCGCGACAGGGGGAAATACTGGAAACACCATATATTTT. The J gene is TRBJ1-3, the V gene TRBV7-3, with 9 bases that match TRBD1. The CDR3 contains 16 residues. Germline lookup yields CDR1 SGHTA and CDR2 FQGTGA. The V and J ends lost 5 bases and 2 bases, in that order; junction bases with no gene match: 7.

This chain links TRBV6-5 with TRBJ2-1; D ambiguous. V was shortened by 3 bases and J by 8 bases, with 17 bases between the two germline ends. CDR1 and CDR2 (germline): MNHEY, SVGAGI. This CDR3 is 15 amino acids long. The CDR3 region has the DNA TGTGCCAGCAGTTATAGGAAAACCCTACACGATGAGCAGTTCTTC. It specifies CASSYRKTLHDEQFF.

The chain employs TRBV7-2 and TRBJ2-7; D gene ambiguous. Germline V gene data show CDR1 as SGHTA and CDR2 as FQGNSA. The germline V and J ends were trimmed by 0 bases and 5 bases, with 5 bases remaining between them. The CDR3 is made up of 12 amino acids. The DNA of the CDR3 is TGTGCCAGCAGCTTAGCGATCGACGAGCAGTACTTC. Protein product: CASSLAIDEQYF. The complete variable domain, with remaining parts taken from reference TRBV7-2 and TRBJ2-7, reads GAGVSQSPSNKVTEKGKDVELRCDPISGHTALYWYRQSLGQGLEFLIYFQGNSAPDKSGLPSDRFSAERTGGSVSTLTIQRTQQEDSAVYLCASSLAIDEQYFGPGTRLTVT.

This clone occurred once. V usage is TRBV25-1 and J usage is TRBJ1-5; 7 nucleotides match TRBD1. Germline V gene lookup returns CDR1 MGHDK and CDR2 SYGVNS. The CDR3 runs 15 residues. V lost 6 bases and J lost 3; bases outside the gene matches: 8. CDR3 DNA: TGTGCCAGCAGGGGGCAGGGGGTCCACAATCAGCCCCAGCATTTT. Protein: CASRGQGVHNQPQHF.

In this sample, this clone turned up a few times. The rearrangement joins TRBV9 to TRBJ2-3, with 7 bases lining up with TRBD2. V lost 0 bases, J lost 6 bases, and 13 bases stayed unmatched. The CDR3 has 17 residues. Germline assignment: CDR1 SGDLS and CDR2 YYNGEE. This CDR3 is CASSVAGGTATIDTQYF. The CDR3 DNA is TGTGCCAGCAGCGTAGCGGGGGGAACAGCCACGATCGATACGCAGTATTTT.